These 18 T cell receptor beta chains share one sample of origin, sequenced in a study of T cells after posttransplantation cyclophosphamide. The repertoire was sequenced with immunoSEQ multiplex PCR; TCRdb's copy has only in-frame clones and lacks some. This table holds tens of thousands of clones, 86% found once. The sequenced material came from PBMCs. These receptors originate from a man aged 25 to 40 with a blood cancer, CMV-positive, and with a related stem cell donor.

DNA of the CDR3: TGTGCCAGCAGCTTATCTTCGGGGACAGGGAGTAATGAGCAGTTCTTC. This gives the protein CASSLSSGTGSNEQFF. V usage is TRBV7-3 and J usage is TRBJ2-1; 9 bases agree with TRBD1. V lost 2 bases and J lost 7; bases outside the gene matches: 9. CDR3 length equals 16 residues. Germline V gives CDR1 SGHTA, CDR2 FQGTGA.

CDR3 amino acids: CASSLLSYEQYF. The CDR3 DNA is TGTGCCAGCAGTCTCCTGAGTTACGAGCAGTACTTC. The chain recombines TRBV28 with TRBJ2-7; D not resolved. V was clipped by 5 bases and J by 4 bases, with 9 bases between them. The CDR3 sequence is 12 residues long. Germline values: CDR1 MDHEN, CDR2 SYDVKM.

This chain uses TRBV29-1 with TRBJ1-1, with 7 nucleotides matching TRBD1. The germline gives CDR1 SQVTM, CDR2 ANQGSEA. This CDR3 has 13 residues. The junction had 7 bases not matched to a gene; V was cut back by 8 bases and J by 1 base. The CDR3 sequence: CSLRTGQNTEAFF. CDR3 DNA sequence: TGCAGCCTTAGGACAGGCCAGAACACTGAAGCTTTCTTT.

The chain has TRBV30 and TRBJ2-1, with D maybe TRBD2 (5 bases). This CDR3 comprises 16 residues. Between the trimmed V and J ends, which lost 0 bases and 4 bases, there was a span of 16 bases. The germline V gene has CDR1 GTSNPN and CDR2 SVGIG (reference sequence). CDR3 sequence (DNA): TGTGCCTGGAGTGTAATCGGGAAGGGCCTGTACAATGAGCAGTTCTTC. Its protein product is CAWSVIGKGLYNEQFF.

In its sample, this clone was seen once. CDR3 sequence reads: CASSLPGGANQPQHF. The CDR3 DNA is TGTGCCAGCTCACTACCCGGCGGGGCAAATCAGCCCCAGCATTTT. The chain recombines TRBV18 with TRBJ1-5; TRBD1 is a possible D gene (5 bases). V lost 4 bases and J 4 bases, leaving 14 bases between the germline ends. Germline V gene lookup returns CDR1 KGHSH and CDR2 LQKENI. The CDR3 contains 15 residues.

The rearrangement joins TRBV7-6 to TRBJ2-2, with 9 bases lining up with TRBD2. The CDR3 is made up of 18 amino acids. Germline V gene sequence: CDR1 SGHVS, CDR2 FNYEAQ. V lost 2 bases, J lost 3 bases, and 10 bases stayed unmatched. CDR3 loop: CASSLQAGGHIYTGELFF. For the CDR3, the DNA is TGTGCCAGCAGCTTACAAGCGGGAGGCCACATATACACCGGGGAGCTGTTTTTT.

This chain joins TRBV7-2 and TRBJ2-1; TRBD2 aligns across 9 bases. This CDR3 region has 16 residues. With 6 bases clipped from V and 6 bases from J, the junction kept 12 bases outside the gene matches. Germline-derived CDR1 and CDR2 are SGHTA and FQGNSA. The CDR3 sequence: CASSAGMREGLNEQFF. The CDR3 nucleotides are TGTGCCAGCAGTGCCGGAATGCGGGAGGGCCTCAATGAGCAGTTCTTC.

The chain has TRBV12-5 and TRBJ2-5, with 10 positions matching TRBD2. The length of the CDR3 is 17 residues. Germline lookup yields CDR1 LGHNT and CDR2 FRNRAP. V was clipped by 0 bases and J by 4 bases; unmatched bases: 8. The CDR3 here is CASGLVINSGGGETQYF. In nucleotides, the CDR3 is TGTGCTAGTGGTTTGGTAATCAACAGCGGGGGGGGAGAGACCCAGTACTTC.

This sequence joins TRBV4-1 and TRBJ1-1; TRBD1 matches 7 bases. Germline trimming cut 4 bases from V and 1 base from J; bases unmatched to any gene: 15. This CDR3 region has 18 residues. CDR1 and CDR2 from the germline V gene are MGHRA and YSYEKL. The DNA of the CDR3 is TGCGCCAGCAGCCCCTATTTACAGAAACAGGGGAGGAACACTGAAGCTTTCTTT. It codes for CASSPYLQKQGRNTEAFF.

The CDR3 loop is CASSVDSSTDTQYF. DNA for the CDR3: TGTGCCAGCAGCGTGGACAGCAGCACAGATACGCAGTATTTT. V gene TRBV9 combines with J gene TRBJ2-3; D is perhaps TRBD1 (6 bases). Trimming stripped 2 bases from V and 0 bases from J, with 7 bases between. Germline-derived CDR1 and CDR2 are SGDLS and YYNGEE. The CDR3 is 14 amino acids.

This rearrangement joins TRBV27 to TRBJ1-1, with D uncertain. Germline V gene sequence: CDR1 MNHEY, CDR2 SMNVEV (reference sequence). Deletions cut 7 bases from V and 2 bases from J, with 11 bases between. The CDR3 totals 13 residues. In nucleotides, the CDR3 is TGTGCCAGCAACATGCGGGAAAACACTGAAGCTTTCTTT. Encoded protein: CASNMRENTEAFF.

The J gene is TRBJ1-1, the V gene TRBV6-6; TRBD1 agrees at 8 bases. Germline trimming cut 2 bases from V and 4 bases from J; bases unmatched to any gene: 6. Germline CDR1 reads MNHNY; CDR2 reads SVGAGI (reference sequence). The length of the CDR3 is 15 residues. CDR3 amino acids: CASSYAGQGGTEAFF. In DNA, the CDR3 is TGTGCCAGCAGTTACGCAGGACAGGGTGGCACTGAAGCTTTCTTT.

The chain combines TRBV5-4 with TRBJ2-1; 7 bases are a match to TRBD2. With 4 bases clipped from V and 0 bases from J, the junction kept 4 bases outside the gene matches. The CDR3 length is 15 residues. Germline-derived CDR1 and CDR2 are SGHNT and YYREEE (reference sequence). CDR3 nucleotide sequence: TGTGCCAGCAGCAGAGAGCGGGACTCCTACAATGAGCAGTTCTTC. Protein sequence: CASSRERDSYNEQFF.

This chain uses TRBV30 with TRBJ1-5; D is undetermined. The length of the CDR3 is 16 residues. V lost 4 bases to trimming and J lost 0 bases, with 16 bases between them. Germline V gene lookup returns CDR1 GTSNPN and CDR2 SVGIG (reference sequence). The CDR3 bases are TGTGCCTGGAATATGAACGGTCTGAATAGCAATCAGCCCCAGCATTTT. It specifies CAWNMNGLNSNQPQHF.

The V and J genes are TRBV27 and TRBJ2-7; 8 bases are a match to TRBD2. After removal of 6 bases from V and 3 bases from J, the junction contained 10 bases not matched to a gene. Germline values: CDR1 MNHEY, CDR2 SMNVEV (reference sequence). The CDR3 length is 15 residues. CDR3 sequence (DNA): TGTGCCAGCAGACCCAGCGGGAGTCCCCACTACGAGCAGTACTTC. Translating it yields CASRPSGSPHYEQYF.

A note on this clone: The sample carries other DNA sequences with the same CDR3. The gene calls are TRBV28 and TRBJ2-7; 9 bases map to TRBD2. The V segment lost 6 bases and the J segment 1 base; nucleotides outside the gene matches: 10. The CDR3 loop spans 16 amino acids. CDR1 and CDR2 from the germline V gene are MDHEN and SYDVKM. CDR3 DNA: TGTGCCAGCAGCCTTCCCCCGGGACTAGCTTCCTACGAGCAGTACTTC. Translating it yields CASSLPPGLASYEQYF.

This clone has only a few counts. The CDR3 sequence: CASSVDLPGADTQYF. As DNA, the CDR3 is TGTGCCAGCAGCGTAGATTTGCCGGGGGCAGATACGCAGTATTTT. The chain carries TRBV9 and TRBJ2-3; tentative D call: TRBD2 (6 bases). Germline loops: CDR1 SGDLS, CDR2 YYNGEE. V lost 0 bases to trimming and J lost 4 bases, with 12 bases between them. This CDR3 is 15 amino acids long.

This clone has only one observation. This sequence joins TRBV9 and TRBJ2-7, with D possibly being TRBD2 (6 bases). The germline V gene encodes CDR1 SGDLS and CDR2 YYNGEE. CDR3 length equals 13 residues. Trimming left V 4 bases short and J 4 bases short, with 12 bases between. Here the CDR3 DNA reads TGTGCCAGCAGCCCGGGACGGGGGTACGAGCAGTACTTC. Protein sequence: CASSPGRGYEQYF.